A selection of T cell receptor beta chains follows, all from one sample in a study of T cells after yellow fever vaccination. Each CDR3 protein gets one entry after TCRdb re-called the 5' RACE reads with MiXCR. The profile shows 620,000 or so distinct CDR3 sequences, about a sixth of them singletons. The sample here was PBMCs, taken 5 days after the first yellow fever vaccination. Every receptor here comes from a man aged 18 to 30 who received the YFV17D yellow fever vaccine. Both conserved end residues are part of each CDR3. Each record gives: CDR3 DNA, CDR3 protein, D gene, V gene, clone size, J gene. D genes are given only for firm matches. Rows may omit the clone size; those that give it use once, few, many or a size class.

CDR3nt: TGTGCCAGCAGTATTGAGCATAACTATGGCTACACCTTC
CDR3aa: CASSIEHNYGYTF
d_gene: NA
v_gene: TRBV12-3/TRBV12-4
abundance: few
j_gene: TRBJ1-2

CDR3nt: TGTGCCAGCAGTTTTGAATATGGGCAGTACTTC
CDR3aa: CASSFEYGQYF
d_gene: NA
v_gene: TRBV12-3/TRBV12-4
abundance: many
j_gene: TRBJ2-7

CDR3nt: TGTGCCACCAGTGACGCCAGCGGGGGGGCTGGAGATACGCAGTATTTT
CDR3aa: CATSDASGGAGDTQYF
d_gene: TRBD2
v_gene: TRBV24-1
abundance: NA
j_gene: TRBJ2-3

CDR3nt: TGTGCCAGCAGTTTAGGGGGGACAGCAACTTCACCCCTCCACTTT
CDR3aa: CASSLGGTATSPLHF
d_gene: TRBD1
v_gene: TRBV12-3/TRBV12-4
abundance: few
j_gene: TRBJ1-6

CDR3nt: TGCGCCAGCAGTTCCGCCTGGGGGGCCGTAGATACGCAGTATTTT
CDR3aa: CASSSAWGAVDTQYF
d_gene: NA
v_gene: TRBV5-1
abundance: NA
j_gene: TRBJ2-3

CDR3nt: TGTGCCAGCAGCTTATACAACAGGGGGTCTTCACCCCTCCACTTT
CDR3aa: CASSLYNRGSSPLHF
d_gene: TRBD1
v_gene: TRBV7-2
abundance: NA
j_gene: TRBJ1-6

CDR3nt: TGCGCCAGCAGCCCCGGGGGGGTCAGCCTCTCCTACGAGCAGTACTTC
CDR3aa: CASSPGGVSLSYEQYF
d_gene: TRBD2
v_gene: TRBV4-1
abundance: few
j_gene: TRBJ2-7

CDR3nt: TGCGCCAGCAGCTTGGCGGACAGAAACACCATATATTTT
CDR3aa: CASSLADRNTIYF
d_gene: NA
v_gene: TRBV5-1
abundance: NA
j_gene: TRBJ1-3

CDR3nt: TGCGCCAGCAGCGCTACCTCAGAGGGGGCGTGGGGCTACACCTTC
CDR3aa: CASSATSEGAWGYTF
d_gene: TRBD1
v_gene: TRBV4-1
abundance: NA
j_gene: TRBJ1-2

CDR3nt: TGTGCCAGCAGCGTCCCTTGGGGACAGAGGCAGTATTTT
CDR3aa: CASSVPWGQRQYF
d_gene: TRBD1
v_gene: TRBV9
abundance: NA
j_gene: TRBJ2-3

CDR3nt: TGTGCCAGCAGCCAAGATCGGGCCGGGACTAGTTTAACCGGGGAGCTGTTTTTT
CDR3aa: CASSQDRAGTSLTGELFF
d_gene: TRBD2
v_gene: TRBV4-2
abundance: NA
j_gene: TRBJ2-2

CDR3nt: TGTGCCAGCAGCTTACTACCCAGGACAGGGACGGGGAAGTTCTTC
CDR3aa: CASSLLPRTGTGKFF
d_gene: TRBD1
v_gene: TRBV7-2
abundance: few
j_gene: TRBJ2-1

CDR3nt: TGTGCCACCAGTGATCCGGACAGCACAGATACGCAGTATTTT
CDR3aa: CATSDPDSTDTQYF
d_gene: NA
v_gene: TRBV24-1
abundance: NA
j_gene: TRBJ2-3

CDR3nt: TGCGCCAGCAGCTGGGGGGGGGGCCGGAATGAGCAGTTCTTC
CDR3aa: CASSWGGGRNEQFF
d_gene: NA
v_gene: TRBV5-1
abundance: NA
j_gene: TRBJ2-1

CDR3nt: TGCGCCAGCAGCACCGGCCGAATAAGCTCCTACAATGAGCAGTTCTTC
CDR3aa: CASSTGRISSYNEQFF
d_gene: NA
v_gene: TRBV4-1
abundance: few
j_gene: TRBJ2-1

CDR3nt: TGCAGCGCAATTTTTTTTGGAGCGGCCAAAAACATTCAGTACTTC
CDR3aa: CSAIFFGAAKNIQYF
d_gene: NA
v_gene: TRBV29-1
abundance: NA
j_gene: TRBJ2-4

CDR3nt: TGTGCCAGCAGTTTTCAGGCAGCCTACGAGCAGTACTTC
CDR3aa: CASSFQAAYEQYF
d_gene: NA
v_gene: TRBV12-3/TRBV12-4
abundance: few
j_gene: TRBJ2-7

CDR3nt: TGCAGTGGACTGGGGACCCGGGGGGGAGAGACCCAGTACTTC
CDR3aa: CSGLGTRGGETQYF
d_gene: TRBD2
v_gene: TRBV20-1
abundance: many
j_gene: TRBJ2-5

CDR3nt: TGCGCCAGCAGCCTTTCCCGCGGGACAGGGAACACCGGGGAGCTGTTTTTT
CDR3aa: CASSLSRGTGNTGELFF
d_gene: TRBD1
v_gene: TRBV4-1
abundance: few
j_gene: TRBJ2-2

CDR3nt: TGTGCCAGCAGTCCACGACTAGTCACCGGGGAGCTGTTTTTT
CDR3aa: CASSPRLVTGELFF
d_gene: NA
v_gene: TRBV28
abundance: few
j_gene: TRBJ2-2

CDR3nt: TGCAGTGCTAGAGATCTTAGGGACAGTATTCAGTATTTT
CDR3aa: CSARDLRDSIQYF
d_gene: TRBD1
v_gene: TRBV20-1
abundance: NA
j_gene: TRBJ2-3

CDR3nt: TGTGCCAGCAGCCTCCGAGGGGCTAAGACCGGGGAGCTGTTTTTT
CDR3aa: CASSLRGAKTGELFF
d_gene: NA
v_gene: TRBV14
abundance: few
j_gene: TRBJ2-2

CDR3nt: TGTGCCAGCACCTCGGACAGGAACACTGAAGCTTTCTTT
CDR3aa: CASTSDRNTEAFF
d_gene: NA
v_gene: TRBV7-9
abundance: few
j_gene: TRBJ1-1

CDR3nt: TGTGCCAGCAGAGGGGGTTGGGACACTGAAGCTTTCTTT
CDR3aa: CASRGGWDTEAFF
d_gene: NA
v_gene: TRBV7-9
abundance: NA
j_gene: TRBJ1-1

CDR3nt: TGCAGTGCTAGGACCGGGGGGCCCTACAATGAGCAGTTCTTC
CDR3aa: CSARTGGPYNEQFF
d_gene: NA
v_gene: TRBV20-1
abundance: few
j_gene: TRBJ2-1

CDR3nt: TGTGCCAGCAGCTTGAGGCACCCAGCGAACACTGAAGCTTTCTTT
CDR3aa: CASSLRHPANTEAFF
d_gene: NA
v_gene: TRBV7-2
abundance: few
j_gene: TRBJ1-1

CDR3nt: TGCGCCAGCAGCTTGGCTCTGGGCACCCATGAGCAGTTCTTC
CDR3aa: CASSLALGTHEQFF
d_gene: NA
v_gene: TRBV5-1
abundance: few
j_gene: TRBJ2-1

CDR3nt: TGTGCCAGCAGCTTGGCAGGGACTCCGTTCCCAGAGGAGGAAGAGACCCAGTACTTC
CDR3aa: CASSLAGTPFPEEEETQYF
d_gene: NA
v_gene: TRBV5-7
abundance: few
j_gene: TRBJ2-5

CDR3nt: TGTGCCAGCAGCTTAGCGGGGGGGCCCCAGGGTCGTGAGCAGTTCTTC
CDR3aa: CASSLAGGPQGREQFF
d_gene: NA
v_gene: TRBV7-2
abundance: few
j_gene: TRBJ2-1

CDR3nt: TGTGCCAGCAGCGGAGACACGGATAGCAATCAGCCCCAGCATTTT
CDR3aa: CASSGDTDSNQPQHF
d_gene: NA
v_gene: TRBV3-1
abundance: NA
j_gene: TRBJ1-5

CDR3nt: TGTGCCAGCAGCCAACAGACCAGGACATACAATGAGCAGTTCTTC
CDR3aa: CASSQQTRTYNEQFF
d_gene: NA
v_gene: TRBV4-2
abundance: NA
j_gene: TRBJ2-1

CDR3nt: TGCAGTGCTAGAGTACTAGCGGGGAAATACACCGGGGAGCTGTTTTTT
CDR3aa: CSARVLAGKYTGELFF
d_gene: TRBD2
v_gene: TRBV20-1
abundance: NA
j_gene: TRBJ2-2

CDR3nt: TGTGCCAGCAGTGATCGATACACTGAAGCTTTCTTT
CDR3aa: CASSDRYTEAFF
d_gene: NA
v_gene: TRBV2
abundance: few
j_gene: TRBJ1-1

CDR3nt: TGTGCCTGGAGTGGGGGAGGCACGGGGATGCCCCAGCATTTT
CDR3aa: CAWSGGGTGMPQHF
d_gene: NA
v_gene: TRBV30
abundance: NA
j_gene: TRBJ1-5

CDR3nt: TGCAGTGCTAGAGATCTCTCTAGCGGGGGGCGGGAGACCCAGTACTTC
CDR3aa: CSARDLSSGGRETQYF
d_gene: TRBD2
v_gene: TRBV20-1
abundance: few
j_gene: TRBJ2-5

CDR3nt: TGTGCCAGCAGCCCGGGACAGGGAGGTAACGATGAGCAGTTCTTC
CDR3aa: CASSPGQGGNDEQFF
d_gene: TRBD1
v_gene: TRBV3-1
abundance: few
j_gene: TRBJ2-1

CDR3nt: TGTGCCACCAGCAGAGATGTCGCCGGCTATGGCTACACCTTC
CDR3aa: CATSRDVAGYGYTF
d_gene: NA
v_gene: TRBV15
abundance: NA
j_gene: TRBJ1-2

CDR3nt: TGTGCCAGCAGCCGGGACAGCAGCACAGATACGCAGTATTTT
CDR3aa: CASSRDSSTDTQYF
d_gene: TRBD1
v_gene: TRBV7-9
abundance: many
j_gene: TRBJ2-3

CDR3nt: TGTGCCACCAGTCTTTCAGTGAATGATCAGCCCCAGCATTTT
CDR3aa: CATSLSVNDQPQHF
d_gene: NA
v_gene: TRBV15
abundance: NA
j_gene: TRBJ1-5

CDR3nt: TGTGCCAGCAGCCAAGGGTCGGTAGCGGGGGGGCTCAATGAGCAGTTCTTC
CDR3aa: CASSQGSVAGGLNEQFF
d_gene: TRBD2
v_gene: TRBV4-2
abundance: NA
j_gene: TRBJ2-1

CDR3nt: TGTGCCAGCTCACCACAGGCGGGGGGACCCTACAATGAGCAGTTCTTC
CDR3aa: CASSPQAGGPYNEQFF
d_gene: TRBD2
v_gene: TRBV18
abundance: few
j_gene: TRBJ2-1

CDR3nt: TGTGCCAGCAGCTTAGCGGGGTGGCAGCCCCAGCATTTT
CDR3aa: CASSLAGWQPQHF
d_gene: NA
v_gene: TRBV7-2
abundance: few
j_gene: TRBJ1-5

CDR3nt: TGTGCCTGGAATGTCTGGGGTGAGGATTCACCCCTCCACTTT
CDR3aa: CAWNVWGEDSPLHF
d_gene: NA
v_gene: TRBV30
abundance: NA
j_gene: TRBJ1-6

CDR3nt: TGCGCCAGCAGCTTGGGGCCGACAGGAGAGACCCAGTACTTC
CDR3aa: CASSLGPTGETQYF
d_gene: NA
v_gene: TRBV5-1
abundance: NA
j_gene: TRBJ2-5

CDR3nt: TGTGCCAGCAGCCCCGTGGGTGGCACAGATACGCAGTATTTT
CDR3aa: CASSPVGGTDTQYF
d_gene: NA
v_gene: TRBV12-3/TRBV12-4
abundance: many
j_gene: TRBJ2-3

CDR3nt: TGCGCCAGCAGCCAAGGTGTCGCTAGCAATCAGCCCCAGCATTTT
CDR3aa: CASSQGVASNQPQHF
d_gene: NA
v_gene: TRBV4-1
abundance: NA
j_gene: TRBJ1-5

CDR3nt: TGTGCCAGCACCTTGGGTGTTTACGAGCAGTACTTC
CDR3aa: CASTLGVYEQYF
d_gene: NA
v_gene: TRBV2
abundance: NA
j_gene: TRBJ2-7

CDR3nt: TGTGCCAGCAGCTTCAGACAGGGGCCGGCCGAGCAGTACTTC
CDR3aa: CASSFRQGPAEQYF
d_gene: TRBD1
v_gene: TRBV5-5
abundance: few
j_gene: TRBJ2-7

CDR3nt: TGCAGTGCCCCGGGGCCCGGGGTAAGGGGCACTGAAGCTTTCTTT
CDR3aa: CSAPGPGVRGTEAFF
d_gene: NA
v_gene: TRBV20-1
abundance: few
j_gene: TRBJ1-1

CDR3nt: TGTGCCAGCAGTTACGGGCTTTACAATGAGCAGTTCTTC
CDR3aa: CASSYGLYNEQFF
d_gene: NA
v_gene: TRBV6-5
abundance: few
j_gene: TRBJ2-1